The present TCR beta chain was sequenced within a study of blood T cell repertoires in COVID-19. Study overall: The United States, Italy and Spain were the sources of the acute and convalescent COVID-19 samples. PBMCs, B-cell-depleted T cells, or T cells were the source of the cDNA or gDNA that made up the material.

Trimming pared 4 bases from V and 9 bases from J, leaving 14 bases between. The germline gives CDR1 SGDLS, CDR2 YYNGEE. The CDR3 spans 13 residues. Original data processing: By means of reference gene primer amplification, nucleated cell counts were estimated. Sequencing used immunoSEQ multiplex PCR; TCRdb keeps in-frame clones, though not all of them. For V, J and clone size, that table is used; D and trimming come from the DNA. The profile shows about 29,000 clones, 80% to 85% of them singletons. The source material was peripheral blood. This sequence originates from a man at least 80 years old with active COVID-19. The rearrangement uses TRBV9 and TRBJ2-1; tentative D call: TRBD2 (6 bases). The CDR3 region has the DNA TGTGCCAGCAGCCCGAGGATGGGGGGTGAGCAGTTCTTC. This codes for CASSPRMGGEQFF.